Below, 11 T cell receptor beta chains from the same sample are listed, as sequenced in a study of blood T cell repertoires in COVID-19. Using immunoSEQ multiplex PCR, the repertoire was profiled, and TCRdb retains in-frame clones only, with some absent. In the table there are some 180,000 clones, approximately 91% of which are singletons. Sample: peripheral blood. Source of these receptors: a man between 18 and 35 years old with COVID-19, enrolled during active disease.

V is TRBV5-6 and J is TRBJ2-7; D remains ambiguous. Between the trimmed V and J ends, which lost 2 bases and 3 bases, there was a span of 3 bases. The CDR3 totals 11 residues. From germline, CDR1 is SGHDT and CDR2 YYEEEE. CDR3 in amino acids: CASSFNYEQYF. The CDR3 DNA sequence: TGTGCCAGCAGCTTCAACTACGAGCAGTACTTC.

The CDR3 DNA reads as TGCGCCAGCAGCCAAGCGCAGTTCGATGAGCAGTTCTTC. Translation: CASSQAQFDEQFF. V gene TRBV4-1 combines with J gene TRBJ2-1; D ambiguous. CDR3 length: 13 amino acids. Per the germline V gene, CDR1 is MGHRA and CDR2 is YSYEKL. Trimming took 1 base from V and 8 from J, leaving 9 bases between them.

This chain joins TRBV19 and TRBJ1-5, with a possible D match to TRBD1 (6 bases). Trimming shortened V by 4 bases and J by 1 base, and 8 bases separated the two germline ends. This CDR3 spans 14 amino acids. Germline CDR1 reads LNHDA; CDR2 reads SQIVND (reference sequence). The CDR3 is CASSRDRSNQPQHF. The CDR3 DNA follows: TGTGCCAGTAGTAGAGACAGGAGCAATCAGCCCCAGCATTTT.

V usage is TRBV14 and J usage is TRBJ1-4; D is unresolved. This CDR3 contains 15 residues. V dropped 1 base and J dropped 5 bases, with 11 bases sitting between them. Germline CDR1 reads SGHDN; CDR2 reads FVKESK. The CDR3 spells CASSQGAGGNEKLFF. The CDR3 DNA reads as TGTGCCAGCAGCCAAGGCGCGGGTGGAAATGAAAAACTGTTTTTT.

Only one count was recorded for this clone. This chain uses TRBV28 with TRBJ2-2; 7 nucleotides match TRBD2. The CDR3 loop spans 14 amino acids. Germline V gene sequence: CDR1 MDHEN, CDR2 SYDVKM. V shed 5 bases and J 8 bases; nucleotides not matched to a gene: 8. The CDR3 sequence is CASSLSGAGGELFF. The CDR3 DNA follows: TGTGCCAGCAGTCTGAGCGGGGCCGGGGGGGAGCTGTTTTTT.

V is TRBV2 and J is TRBJ1-6; 11 nucleotides agree with TRBD1. The junction had 10 bases not matched to a gene; V was cut back by 5 bases and J by 4 bases. CDR1 is SNHLY and CDR2 is FYNNEI in the germline V gene. The CDR3 length is 18 residues. CDR3: CASSRTPGQGGYNSPLHF. CDR3 coding DNA: TGTGCCAGCAGTCGAACGCCGGGACAGGGGGGATATAATTCACCCCTCCACTTT.

This CDR3 is CATSDPGTGDEQYF. The CDR3 bases are TGTGCCACCAGTGACCCCGGGACAGGGGACGAGCAGTACTTC. V is TRBV24-1 and J is TRBJ2-7; 10 bases line up with TRBD1. The CDR3 has 14 residues. The germline V gene encodes CDR1 KGHDR and CDR2 SFDVKD. V lost 4 bases to trimming and J lost 5 bases; unmatched junction nucleotides: 4.

This clone has only a few counts. The chain has TRBV19 and TRBJ2-3, with D perhaps matching TRBD1 (6 bases). Trimming pared 4 bases from V and 1 base from J, leaving 9 bases between. The germline V gene encodes CDR1 LNHDA and CDR2 SQIVND (reference sequence). The CDR3 runs 14 residues. CDR3 sequence (DNA): TGTGCCAGTAGTAGGGGGCAAGGCACAGATACGCAGTATTTT. It translates to CASSRGQGTDTQYF.

This clone was picked up one time. The V gene is TRBV27, the J gene TRBJ2-2; D is ambiguous. Germline CDR1 MNHEY, CDR2 SMNVEV (reference sequence). The CDR3 length is 14 residues. Trimming cost V 9 bases and J 1 base, with 12 bases left between them. The CDR3: CASIRRMNTGELFF. CDR3 DNA sequence: TGTGCCAGTATCCGTCGTATGAACACCGGGGAGCTGTTTTTT.

This chain joins TRBV10-3 and TRBJ2-2; possible D gene TRBD2, 6 bases. Between the trimmed V and J ends, which lost 7 bases and 3 bases, there was a span of 15 bases. From germline, CDR1 is ENHRY and CDR2 SYGVKD. CDR3 size: 15 residues. The CDR3 spells CAITQGGEYTGELFF. The CDR3 DNA reads as TGTGCCATCACCCAAGGAGGGGAGTACACCGGGGAGCTGTTTTTT.

This chain connects TRBV15 to TRBJ1-2; the D is unclear. The CDR3 loop spans 17 amino acids. The germline CDR1 and CDR2 sequences are LNHNV and YYDKDF (reference sequence). V gave up 3 bases and J gave up 10 bases, with 27 bases separating them. The CDR3 DNA reads TGTGCCACCAGCAGCCCAAAGGCATCGACTCTTGCCTCAATCTACACCTTC. Translated: CATSSPKASTLASIYTF.